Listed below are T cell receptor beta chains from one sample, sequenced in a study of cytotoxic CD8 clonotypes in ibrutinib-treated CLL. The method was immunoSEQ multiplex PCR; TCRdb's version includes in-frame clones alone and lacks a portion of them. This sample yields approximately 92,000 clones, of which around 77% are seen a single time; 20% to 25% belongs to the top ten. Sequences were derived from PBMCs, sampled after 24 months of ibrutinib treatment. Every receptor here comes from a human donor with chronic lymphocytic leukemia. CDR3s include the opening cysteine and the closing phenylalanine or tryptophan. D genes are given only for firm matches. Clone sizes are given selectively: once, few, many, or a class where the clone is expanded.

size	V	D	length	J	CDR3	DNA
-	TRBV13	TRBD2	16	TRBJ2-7	CASSLPGLAGDNGQYF	TGTGCCAGCAGCTTACCGGGACTAGCGGGAGATAACGGGCAGTACTTC
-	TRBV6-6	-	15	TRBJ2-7	CASSTAGPSSYEQYF	TGTGCCAGCAGTACCGCCGGGCCCAGCTCCTACGAGCAGTACTTC
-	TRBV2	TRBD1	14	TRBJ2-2	CASSGSGGTGELFF	TGTGCCAGCAGTGGGTCAGGGGGCACCGGGGAGCTGTTTTTT
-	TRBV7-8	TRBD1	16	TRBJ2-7	CASTIKGTGWTYEQYF	TGTGCCAGCACCATCAAAGGGACAGGGTGGACGTACGAGCAGTACTTC
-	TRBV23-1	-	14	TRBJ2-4	CASSPRERQHIQYF	TGCGCCAGCAGTCCCAGGGAGAGACAACACATTCAGTACTTC
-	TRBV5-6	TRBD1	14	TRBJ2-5	CASSARTGPETQYF	TGTGCCAGCAGCGCCCGGACAGGGCCAGAGACCCAGTACTTC
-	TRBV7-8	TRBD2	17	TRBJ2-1	CASSLGGTSASFNEQFF	TGTGCCAGCAGCTTAGGAGGGACTAGCGCTTCATTCAATGAGCAGTTCTTC
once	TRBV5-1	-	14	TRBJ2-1	CATRRTESYNEQFF	TGCGCCACTAGAAGGACGGAATCCTACAATGAGCAGTTCTTC
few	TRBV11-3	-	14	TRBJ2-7	CASSTGRSSYEQYF	TGTGCCAGCAGCACGGGACGGAGCTCCTACGAGCAGTACTTC
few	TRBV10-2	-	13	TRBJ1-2	CASSPGRAYGYTF	TGCGCCAGCAGTCCAGGGAGGGCCTATGGCTACACCTTC
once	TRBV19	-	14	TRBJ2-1	CASSIVQSGNEQFF	TGTGCCAGTAGTATAGTACAGTCAGGCAATGAGCAGTTCTTC
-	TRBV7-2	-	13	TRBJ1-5	CASSLLLNQPQHF	TGTGCCAGCAGCTTATTGTTGAATCAGCCCCAGCATTTT
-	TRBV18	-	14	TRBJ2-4	CASSPPGTKNIQYF	TGTGCCAGCTCACCACCCGGTACCAAAAACATTCAGTACTTC
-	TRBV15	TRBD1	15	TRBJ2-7	CATSREGQGASEQYF	TGTGCCACCAGCAGAGAGGGGCAGGGGGCCAGCGAGCAGTACTTC
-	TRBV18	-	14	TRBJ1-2	CASSPGTENYGYTF	TGTGCCAGCTCACCGGGAACAGAAAACTATGGCTACACCTTC
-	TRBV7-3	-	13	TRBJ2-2	CASTQGGTGELFF	TGTGCCAGCACCCAAGGAGGCACCGGGGAGCTGTTTTTT
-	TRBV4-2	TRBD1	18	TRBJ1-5	CASNLRKVGTGLGEPQHF	TGTGCCAGCAACCTCCGTAAGGTCGGGACAGGACTGGGGGAGCCCCAGCATTTT
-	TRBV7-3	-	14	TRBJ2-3	CASSLTASTDTQYF	TGTGCCAGCAGCTTAACGGCTAGCACAGATACGCAGTATTTT
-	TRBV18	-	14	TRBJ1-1	CASSPGFQSTEAFF	TGTGCCAGCTCACCAGGATTTCAGAGCACTGAAGCTTTCTTT
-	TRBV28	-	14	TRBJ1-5	CASNNPFRVQPQHF	TGTGCCAGCAACAACCCCTTCAGGGTTCAGCCCCAGCATTTT
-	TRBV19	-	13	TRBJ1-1	CASSVGQNTEAFF	TGTGCCAGTAGTGTCGGACAGAACACTGAAGCTTTCTTT
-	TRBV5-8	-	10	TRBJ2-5	CASSLKTQYF	TGTGCCAGCAGCTTAAAGACCCAGTACTTC
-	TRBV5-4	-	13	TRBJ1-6	CASSFWGRSPLHF	TGTGCCAGCAGCTTTTGGGGTAGGTCACCCCTCCACTTT
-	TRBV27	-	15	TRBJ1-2	CASSPNLGANYGYTF	TGTGCCAGCAGCCCCAACCTGGGCGCCAACTATGGCTACACCTTC
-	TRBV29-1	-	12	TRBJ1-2	CSVAQSLDGYTF	TGCAGCGTTGCACAAAGTCTAGATGGCTACACCTTC
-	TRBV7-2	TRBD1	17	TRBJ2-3	CASSLVSGQGPQDTQYF	TGTGCCAGCAGCTTAGTCTCGGGACAGGGTCCCCAAGATACGCAGTATTTT
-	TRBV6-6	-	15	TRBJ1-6	CASSKGPSYNSPLHF	TGTGCCAGCAGCAAGGGACCCTCCTATAATTCACCCCTCCACTTT